This T cell receptor beta chain was sequenced in a study of early T cells in non-severe SARS-CoV-2 infection (dated by TCRdb to 2020 to 2022). Study-wide context: Bulk RNA from unsorted whole blood was used for TCR sequencing, so alpha and beta chains could not be paired. The paper's findings and limits, for the study overall: VDJdb matching was skewed toward anti-spike CD8 responses and likely underestimated virus-specific expansions by missing private and CD4 specificities.

Set within a cohort of healthcare workers in London, UK, this nested case-control study involved weekly PCR testing of nasopharyngeal swabs along with blood sampling. Healthcare workers were recruited between 23 and 31 March 2020, during the week of the UK lockdown, and were followed weekly for up to about 15 weeks. The germline V gene encodes CDR1 SGHAT and CDR2 FQNNGV. The germline V end is reduced by 5 bases and the J end by 9 bases; junction bases left unmatched: 7. The CDR3 numbers 14 residues from cysteine through phenylalanine. Just CDR3 DNA is preserved here, 42 bases in frame from base 1. This clonotype was seen many times. Its antigen remains unidentified. Per-base quality was not reported, and no clone a single base away is much larger than it. Libraries came from 5' RACE. Sequencing instrument: NextSeq 500. Unique molecular identifiers were attached to individual cDNA molecules in the TCR library protocol so that sequencing error and PCR bias could be corrected. Both TCR alpha and beta chains were sequenced, and tight co-correlation was observed between alpha and beta sequence abundances in each sample. The published analysis was carried out like this. Decombinator V4 was used to annotate TCR sequences for V gene, J gene and CDR3. Expanded TCRs were defined as changing significantly between any two time points under a Poisson model with p below 0.0001. TCR abundances were normalised to the total number of TCRs sequenced per sample and expressed as counts per million. TRAV1-2 paired with TRAJ12, TRAJ20 or TRAJ33 defined MAIT TCRs, while TRAV10 paired with TRAJ18 defined iNKT TCRs. VDJdb, accessed on 1 November 2021, was searched for TCRs annotated for CMV, EBV and SARS-CoV-2, and TCRs annotated for more than one antigen were excluded. TCRdb reran the public reads through fastp at Q25 and MiXCR, keeping productive beta chains. A single entry per CDR3 protein holds the most common genes and DNA from its merged rows. The V and J calls come from TCRdb's annotation, not from the publication. Recorded for this sample are 25,000 to 35,000 distinct CDR3 sequences; approximately 5% of them occurred a single time. 10% to 15% of the sample lies in the top ten.

Sequenced sample: whole blood. The sequence was collected from an adult who was a healthcare worker with PCR-confirmed SARS-CoV-2 infection or an uninfected control (not recorded which). The rearrangement joined TRBV11-2 to TRBJ1-6, and 7 bases in between align with TRBD1. The CDR3 protein is CASSQGQMASPLHF. The DNA sequence is given as TGTGCCAGCAGCCAGGGACAGATGGCTTCACCCCTCCACTTT. The reference TRBV11-2 and TRBJ1-6 proteins fill in what lies around the CDR3, so the full variable domain reads EAGVAQSPRYKIIEKRQSVAFWCNPISGHATLYWYQQILGQGPKLLIQFQNNGVVDDSQLPKDRFSAERLKGVDSTLKIQPAKLEDSAVYLCASSQGQMASPLHFGNGTRLTVT.